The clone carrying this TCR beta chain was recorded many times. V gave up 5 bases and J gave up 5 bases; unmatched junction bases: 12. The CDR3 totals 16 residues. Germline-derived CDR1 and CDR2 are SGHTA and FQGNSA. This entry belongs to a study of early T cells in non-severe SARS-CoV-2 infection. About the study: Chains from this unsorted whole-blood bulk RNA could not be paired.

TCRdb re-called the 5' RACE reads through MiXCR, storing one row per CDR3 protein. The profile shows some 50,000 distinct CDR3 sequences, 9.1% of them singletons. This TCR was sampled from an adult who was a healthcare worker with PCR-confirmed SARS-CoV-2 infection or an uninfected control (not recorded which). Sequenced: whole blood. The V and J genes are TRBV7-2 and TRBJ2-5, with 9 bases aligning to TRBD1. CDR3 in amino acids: CASSPRTGAVGETQYF. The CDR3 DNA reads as TGTGCCAGCAGCCCCCGGACAGGGGCGGTTGGGGAGACCCAGTACTTC.